The 32 T cell receptor beta chains listed next were all sequenced from one sample in a study of blood T cell repertoires in COVID-19. The data were produced by immunoSEQ multiplex PCR, yet TCRdb's version contains in-frame clones alone and is incomplete. The sample lists 150,000 to 200,000 clones, over 75% seen once, with 2.8% in the top ten. Sequenced sample: peripheral blood. These receptors were obtained from a man between 70 and 80 years old with acute or convalescent COVID-19.

The CDR3 nucleotides read TGTGCCAGCAGCCAAGCAGGGGACACGGGCTACACCTTC. As protein: CASSQAGDTGYTF. The chain combines TRBV4-2 with TRBJ1-2; D might be TRBD1 (6 bases). Trimming took off 1 base at V and 8 bases at J, with 11 bases between the two ends. Germline-derived CDR1 and CDR2 are LGHNA and YNFKEQ. The CDR3 is 13 amino acids.

The chain is built from TRBV3-1 (or the pseudogene TRBV3-2) and TRBJ1-2, with 7 bases aligning to TRBD1. V trimming: 8 bases; J trimming: 4 bases; junction bases outside the gene matches: 7. This CDR3 spans 13 amino acids. The germline V gene has CDR1 LGHDT and CDR2 YNNKEL (reference sequence). CDR3 protein: CASFSGGGYGYTF. The CDR3 DNA reads as TGTGCCAGCTTCTCAGGGGGAGGCTATGGCTACACCTTC.

The V call is TRBV9, the J call TRBJ1-5; D remains unclear. V dropped 2 bases and J dropped 8 bases, with 17 bases sitting between them. The CDR3 spans 15 residues. Looked up from germline, CDR1 is SGDLS and CDR2 is YYNGEE. This CDR3 reads CASSVSVSPSEPQHF. CDR3 in DNA: TGTGCCAGCAGCGTCTCAGTCAGTCCCTCCGAGCCCCAGCATTTT.

V gene TRBV9 combines with J gene TRBJ2-1; 8 nucleotides line up with TRBD2. The germline V gene encodes CDR1 SGDLS and CDR2 YYNGEE. After removal of 4 bases from V and 6 bases from J, the junction contained 18 bases not matched to a gene. The length of the CDR3 is 18 residues. The CDR3 sequence: CASSSPGTSRVAGNEQFF. The CDR3 nucleotides read TGTGCCAGCAGCTCCCCCGGGACTAGTCGGGTGGCGGGCAATGAGCAGTTCTTC.

This clone was picked up a small number of times. V gene TRBV5-1 combines with J gene TRBJ2-2; 10 bases map to TRBD2. This CDR3 contains 16 residues. After removal of 1 base from V and 6 bases from J, the junction contained 6 bases not matched to a gene. The germline CDR1 and CDR2 sequences are SGHRS and YFSETQ. The CDR3 here is CASSLYLAGGPGELFF. For the CDR3, the DNA is TGCGCCAGCAGCTTGTACTTAGCGGGGGGCCCCGGGGAGCTGTTTTTT.

The chain is built from TRBV5-1 and TRBJ2-3; 11 bases agree with TRBD1. Trimming removed 2 bases from V and 3 bases from J; junction bases left unmatched: 11. CDR3 length: 18 residues. In germline, CDR1 is SGHRS, CDR2 YFSETQ. CDR3 coding DNA: TGCGCCAGCAGCTTACTTACCACGGGGACAGGGGGAACAGATACGCAGTATTTT. Amino acids: CASSLLTTGTGGTDTQYF. Variable domain in full (rest from reference TRBV5-1 and TRBJ2-3): KAGVTQTPRYLIKTRGQQVTLSCSPISGHRSVSWYQQTPGQGLQFLFEYFSETQRNKGNFPGRFSGRQFSNSRSEMNVSTLELGDSALYLCASSLLTTGTGGTDTQYFGPGTRLTVL.

CDR3 bases: TGCGCCAGCAGCCAAGGGGGGACTAGCCCCTACAATGAGCAGTTCTTC. This codes for CASSQGGTSPYNEQFF. The V call is TRBV4-3, the J call TRBJ2-1; TRBD2 aligns across 9 bases. The CDR3 length is 16 residues. In germline, CDR1 is LGHNA, CDR2 YSLEER. J gave up 2 bases and V 1 base, and 3 bases lay outside the gene matches.

J is TRBJ1-6 and V is TRBV4-2, with TRBD1 matching over 7 bases. V lost 7 bases to trimming and J lost 7 bases; unmatched junction nucleotides: 7. The CDR3 spans 14 residues. Germline CDR1 is LGHNA and CDR2 is YNFKEQ. Here the CDR3 reads CASNYRGGNSPLHF. CDR3 DNA sequence: TGTGCCAGCAACTATAGAGGGGGCAATTCACCCCTCCACTTT.

V and J are TRBV5-1 and TRBJ2-1; TRBD1 matches 7 bases. Germline V lookup: CDR1 SGHRS, CDR2 YFSETQ. Trimming took 4 bases from V and 0 from J; bases not matched to a gene: 10. This CDR3 contains 17 residues. The CDR3 region is CASSLGQSSSSYNEQFF. The CDR3 DNA is TGCGCCAGCAGCCTGGGACAGTCCTCAAGCTCCTACAATGAGCAGTTCTTC.

This chain joins TRBV18 and TRBJ2-5; maybe TRBD2 (7 bases). This CDR3 has 16 residues. Germline V gene lookup returns CDR1 KGHSH and CDR2 LQKENI. Trimming pared 0 bases from V and 4 bases from J, leaving 15 bases between. The DNA for the CDR3 is TGTGCCAGCTCACCACCAACGGGGGGCCGGGTAGAGACCCAGTACTTC. The encoded protein is CASSPPTGGRVETQYF.

This chain joins TRBV15 and TRBJ2-5, with TRBD1 matching over 10 bases. V lost 3 bases and J lost 1; bases outside the gene matches: 8. CDR3 size: 17 residues. From germline, CDR1 is LNHNV and CDR2 YYDKDF (reference sequence). This chain's CDR3 is CATSRTGGGDPQETQYF. CDR3 nucleotides: TGTGCCACCAGCAGGACAGGGGGCGGTGACCCCCAAGAGACCCAGTACTTC.

This clone was seen once. The chain joins TRBV3-1 (or the pseudogene TRBV3-2) to TRBJ1-5; D remains ambiguous. V was cut by 1 base and J by 0 bases, with 7 bases left in between. There are 15 residues in the CDR3. Germline CDR1 LGHDT, CDR2 YNNKEL (reference sequence). CDR3: CASSQGQNSNQPQHF. CDR3 DNA sequence: TGTGCCAGCAGCCAAGGACAAAATAGCAATCAGCCCCAGCATTTT.

This clone has just one count. In DNA, the CDR3 is TGTGCCAGCAGCCAGGGACTCGGGACAGGTGGGAAACAACTGTTTTTT. It is translated as CASSQGLGTGGKQLFF. The chain combines TRBV3-1 (or the pseudogene TRBV3-2) with TRBJ1-4; TRBD1 agrees at 8 bases. From germline, CDR1 is LGHDT and CDR2 YNNKEL (reference sequence). There are 16 residues in the CDR3. Trimming cost V 3 bases and J 12 bases; bases outside gene matches: 15.

In this sample, this clone turned up a few times. The chain links TRBV10-3 to TRBJ2-7; 7 bases fit TRBD1. With 4 bases clipped from V and 3 bases from J, the junction kept 6 bases outside the gene matches. Germline CDR1 ENHRY, CDR2 SYGVKD. The CDR3 spans 14 residues. The CDR3 sequence is CAISAGQDLYEQYF. DNA of the CDR3: TGTGCCATCAGTGCCGGACAGGACCTCTACGAGCAGTACTTC.

The V and J genes are TRBV9 and TRBJ1-4; maybe TRBD1 (6 bases). The CDR3 covers 14 residues. Germline V gives CDR1 SGDLS, CDR2 YYNGEE. Trimming pared 0 bases from V and 8 bases from J, leaving 11 bases between. Here the CDR3 reads CASSVGQVGEKLFF. The CDR3, as DNA: TGTGCCAGCAGCGTAGGACAGGTCGGCGAAAAACTGTTTTTT.

The CDR3 DNA sequence: TGTGCTAGTGGTTCCCATCGGGAAGAGACCCAGTACTTC. Translating it yields CASGSHREETQYF. This chain joins TRBV12-5 and TRBJ2-5; D uncertain. The ends were cut back, 4 bases at V and 3 bases at J, with 9 bases in the middle. CDR3 length: 13 amino acids. Germline V CDR1 and CDR2: LGHNT, FRNRAP.

This chain connects TRBV28 to TRBJ2-1; no clear D gene. Germline V gene lookup returns CDR1 MDHEN and CDR2 SYDVKM. The CDR3 spans 12 residues. Trimming pared 5 bases from V and 9 bases from J, leaving 11 bases between. The CDR3 reads CASSLPAGEQFF. The CDR3 region has the DNA TGTGCCAGCAGTCTCCCCGCCGGTGAGCAGTTCTTC.

V usage is TRBV2 and J usage is TRBJ2-3, with TRBD2 matching over 8 bases. Per the germline V gene, CDR1 is SNHLY and CDR2 is FYNNEI. J lost 0 bases, V lost 8 bases, and 10 bases had no gene match. The CDR3 has 16 amino acids. CDR3 residues: CASSSGGLPSTDTQYF. Written as DNA, the CDR3 is TGTGCCAGCTCCAGCGGGGGACTCCCTAGCACAGATACGCAGTATTTT.

The chain has TRBV10-2 and TRBJ1-1; D call uncertain. V was pared by 5 bases and J by 1 base, with 11 bases between. There are 14 residues in the CDR3. Germline V gene sequence: CDR1 WSHSY, CDR2 SAAADI. The CDR3 bases are TGCGCCAGCAGTTCGAGGCAGAAGAACACTGAAGCTTTCTTT. Its protein is CASSSRQKNTEAFF.

The chain links TRBV6-1 to TRBJ1-6; D not certain. The CDR3 sequence is 14 residues long. Between the trimmed V and J ends, which lost 2 bases and 9 bases, there was a span of 11 bases. In germline, CDR1 is MNHNS, CDR2 SASEGT. CDR3 in DNA: TGTGCCAGCAGTGAACGGGAGGGAAGTTCACCCCTCCACTTT. Its translation: CASSEREGSSPLHF.

The chain employs TRBV6-5 and TRBJ2-1, with 10 positions matching TRBD2. V shed 4 bases, J shed 3 bases, and the junction held 3 bases outside the gene matches. Germline V gene sequence: CDR1 MNHEY, CDR2 SVGAGI. The CDR3 spans 15 residues. CDR3 coding DNA: TGTGCCAGCAGTTCACTAGCGGGAAGCTACAATGAGCAGTTCTTC. Translating gives CASSSLAGSYNEQFF.

This clone was observed a single time. The rearrangement links TRBV7-2 to TRBJ2-7; D is uncertain. The V end was cut by 2 bases, the J end by 0 bases, with 20 bases between. The CDR3 runs 18 residues. The V gene's germline CDR1 is SGHTA and CDR2 FQGNSA. In nucleotides, the CDR3 is TGTGCCAGCAGCTTATCCCGGCCGTTGGCGGCTAGCTCCTACGAGCAGTACTTC. Translated, it gives CASSLSRPLAASSYEQYF. Based on the CDR3 plus reference TRBV7-2 and TRBJ2-7, the full variable domain is GAGVSQSPSNKVTEKGKDVELRCDPISGHTALYWYRQSLGQGLEFLIYFQGNSAPDKSGLPSDRFSAERTGGSVSTLTIQRTQQEDSAVYLCASSLSRPLAASSYEQYFGPGTRLTVT.

CDR3 nucleotides: TGTGCCAGCAAAGACCGAGAGCGGGGGGCTGCCTACAATGAGCAGTTCTTC. It encodes CASKDRERGAAYNEQFF. The rearrangement joins TRBV9 to TRBJ2-1; TRBD2 matches at 9 bases. The CDR3 totals 17 residues. With V trimmed by 6 bases and J by 2 bases, 12 bases remained unmatched. The germline gives CDR1 SGDLS, CDR2 YYNGEE.

This chain links TRBV5-1 with TRBJ1-1; TRBD1 might be the D (6 bases). Germline values: CDR1 SGHRS, CDR2 YFSETQ. V lost 4 bases to trimming and J lost 4 bases, with 14 bases between them. The CDR3 loop spans 14 amino acids. The CDR3 DNA is TGCGCCAGCAGCACGGGACATGGAGGCACTGAAGCTTTCTTT. It specifies CASSTGHGGTEAFF. Complete variable domain (other parts from reference TRBV5-1 and TRBJ1-1): KAGVTQTPRYLIKTRGQQVTLSCSPISGHRSVSWYQQTPGQGLQFLFEYFSETQRNKGNFPGRFSGRQFSNSRSEMNVSTLELGDSALYLCASSTGHGGTEAFFGQGTRLTVV.

The genes are TRBV19 and TRBJ2-7, with a weak D call TRBD2 (5 bases). Trimming removed 4 bases from V and 2 bases from J, with 12 bases in between. Germline V lookup: CDR1 LNHDA, CDR2 SQIVND (reference sequence). The CDR3 sequence is 14 residues long. Here the CDR3 DNA reads TGTGCCAGTAGTACCACGGGGAACCCCTACGAGCAGTACTTC. Protein product: CASSTTGNPYEQYF. Based on the CDR3 plus reference TRBV19 and TRBJ2-7, the full variable domain is DGGITQSPKYLFRKEGQNVTLSCEQNLNHDAMYWYRQDPGQGLRLIYYSQIVNDFQKGDIAEGYSVSREKKESFPLTVTSAQKNPTAFYLCASSTTGNPYEQYFGPGTRLTVT.

J is TRBJ1-5 and V is TRBV25-1; 9 bases are shared with TRBD1. The CDR3 covers 15 residues. With V trimmed by 8 bases and J by 8 bases, 13 bases remained unmatched. Germline V lookup: CDR1 MGHDK, CDR2 SYGVNS. This CDR3 is CASSAPDRGMKPQHF. CDR3 coding DNA: TGTGCCAGCTCCGCCCCTGACAGGGGGATGAAGCCCCAGCATTTT.

V and J are TRBV3-1 (or the pseudogene TRBV3-2) and TRBJ2-7; 7 nucleotides agree with TRBD1. The CDR3 is 14 residues long. Germline V CDR1 and CDR2: LGHDT, YNNKEL (reference sequence). The ends lost 4 bases at V and 5 bases at J; junction bases unmatched: 8. The chain's CDR3 is CASSLPGQLDEQYF. Here the CDR3 DNA reads TGTGCCAGCAGCCTGCCGGGACAGTTGGACGAGCAGTACTTC.

The chain recombines TRBV24-1 with TRBJ2-1, with 8 nucleotides matching TRBD2. The CDR3 length is 12 residues. CDR1 and CDR2 from the germline V gene are KGHDR and SFDVKD. Trimming removed 9 bases from V and 12 bases from J; junction bases left unmatched: 9. The CDR3 here is CATSPAGGRQFF. As DNA, the CDR3 is TGTGCCACCTCCCCCGCGGGGGGCCGGCAGTTCTTC.

CDR3 bases: TGTGCCAGCATCCCGGACTCACCCAATCAGCCCCAGCATTTT. Protein: CASIPDSPNQPQHF. The chain carries TRBV6-5 and TRBJ1-5; no clear D gene. V gave up 7 bases and J gave up 3 bases, with 13 bases separating them. The CDR3 loop spans 14 amino acids. The V gene's germline CDR1 is MNHEY and CDR2 SVGAGI.

This chain links TRBV6-5 with TRBJ2-3, with D possibly being TRBD2 (5 bases). V lost 5 bases to trimming and J lost 5 bases, with 11 bases between them. CDR3 size: 13 residues. Germline lookup yields CDR1 MNHEY and CDR2 SVGAGI. The CDR3: CASSQLGGDTQYF. CDR3 nucleotides: TGTGCCAGCAGTCAACTAGGTGGAGATACGCAGTATTTT.

This rearrangement joins TRBV4-3 to TRBJ1-2; D not resolved. The CDR3 has 18 amino acids. Germline CDR1 LGHNA, CDR2 YSLEER. The V end was cut by 0 bases, the J end by 0 bases, with 17 bases between. DNA for the CDR3: TGCGCCAGCAGCCAAGAGCGGAGTCAGTCACTCACTAACTATGGCTACACCTTC. Translated: CASSQERSQSLTNYGYTF.

The chain has TRBV5-1 and TRBJ2-7; D might be TRBD2 (5 bases). V was shortened by 2 bases and J by 0 bases, with 12 bases between the two germline ends. This CDR3 is built from 15 residues. Looked up from germline, CDR1 is SGHRS and CDR2 is YFSETQ. CDR3 in amino acids: CASSFGLQSSYEQYF. The CDR3 nucleotides read TGCGCCAGCAGCTTCGGACTTCAGAGCTCCTACGAGCAGTACTTC.